These 18 T cell receptor beta chains were all obtained from the same sample, sequenced in a study of Graves' ophthalmopathy and Graves' hyperthyroidism. Transcripts of RNA were the source for amplifying TCR beta CDR3 regions. RT-PCR with HTBI primers came first, then second-round multiplex PCR. TCRdb itself ran the multiplex PCR reads through MiXCR, one entry per CDR3 protein. This sample has just over 400,000 distinct CDR3 sequences, with more than 20% found just once. Sequencing input: peripheral blood. Receptor source: a woman between 18 and 30 years old with stable Graves' hyperthyroidism.

The genes are TRBV19 and TRBJ2-7, with D possibly being TRBD1 or TRBD2 (5 bases each). Trimming cost V 4 bases and J 3 bases, with 13 bases left between them. The CDR3 extends over 14 amino acids. Germline CDR1 is LNHDA and CDR2 is SQIVND (reference sequence). The CDR3 loop is CASSTRDGSYEQYF. The CDR3 DNA sequence: TGTGCCAGTAGTACCCGGGACGGAAGCTACGAGCAGTACTTC.

This clonotype was counted ten times or more. This chain uses TRBV20-1 with TRBJ2-2; weak D call: TRBD2 (6 bases). Trimming stripped 0 bases from V and 3 bases from J, with 11 bases between. The CDR3 is 15 residues long. From germline, CDR1 is DFQATT and CDR2 SNEGSKA (reference sequence). CDR3 DNA sequence: TGCAGTGCTAGAGAAGGCGGGGAAGACACCGGGGAGCTGTTTTTT. It yields the protein CSAREGGEDTGELFF.

This rearrangement joins TRBV11-1 to TRBJ2-5, with unresolved D. V gave up 5 bases and J gave up 1 base, with 8 bases separating them. The CDR3 length is 13 residues. Germline V gene sequence: CDR1 SGHAT, CDR2 FQDESV (reference sequence). The CDR3 here is CASSPRFQETQYF. The CDR3 region has the DNA TGTGCCAGCAGCCCCAGGTTCCAAGAGACCCAGTACTTC.

Comments on this clonotype: This may come from a read error, since a much larger clone is one base off. This sequence joins TRBV9 and TRBJ2-7, with D perhaps TRBD1 or TRBD2 (6 bases each). The CDR3 has 15 amino acids. Per the germline V gene, CDR1 is SGDLS and CDR2 is YYNGEE. Trimming removed 6 bases at V and 5 bases at J, with 21 bases between. CDR3 sequence reads: CASIEGGQIRDEQYF. The CDR3 coding sequence is TGTGCCAGCATCGAGGGGGGACAAATAAGGGACGAGCAGTACTTC. Full variable domain (outside the CDR3, taken from reference TRBV9 and TRBJ2-7): DSGVTQTPKHLITATGQRVTLRCSPRSGDLSVYWYQQSLDQGLQFLIQYYNGEERAKGNILERFSAQQFPDLHSELNLSSLELGDSALYFCASIEGGQIRDEQYFGPGTRLTVT.

This clonotype has just a few counts. The chain links TRBV19 to TRBJ2-2; 8 bases map to TRBD1. Germline loops: CDR1 LNHDA, CDR2 SQIVND (reference sequence). CDR3 size: 15 residues. The V gene end was trimmed by 4 bases and the J gene end by 8 bases; junction bases not matched to a gene: 9. CDR3 nucleotides: TGTGCCAGTAGTAGCCTCCGGACAGGGCTAGGGGAGCTGTTTTTT. Translation gives CASSSLRTGLGELFF.

This clonotype was counted many times. This chain joins TRBV30 and TRBJ1-5; D unclear. Deletions cut 1 base from V and 6 bases from J, with 10 bases between. This CDR3 has 13 amino acids. Germline assignment: CDR1 GTSNPN and CDR2 SVGIG (reference sequence). In DNA, the CDR3 is TGTGCCTGGAGTGAACTCCGCGGTCAGCCCCAGCATTTT. It yields the protein CAWSELRGQPQHF.

At least ten counts were recorded for this clonotype. V usage is TRBV7-2 and J usage is TRBJ2-5; a weak D match, TRBD1 (6 bases). In germline, CDR1 is SGHTA, CDR2 FQGNSA. Trimming shortened V by 2 bases and J by 5 bases, and 12 bases separated the two germline ends. CDR3 length: 14 amino acids. The CDR3, as DNA: TGTGCCAGCAGCTTATCCAGGGGAGATGAGACCCAGTACTTC. Translated, it gives CASSLSRGDETQYF.

There are many counts of this clonotype. The chain combines TRBV28 with TRBJ1-1, with TRBD1 matching 8 bases. Germline V gene data show CDR1 as MDHEN and CDR2 as SYDVKM. The CDR3 runs 15 residues. The V segment lost 5 bases and the J segment 3 bases; nucleotides outside the gene matches: 8. The CDR3 here is CASSPQGAGDTEAFF. The CDR3, as DNA: TGTGCCAGCAGTCCCCAGGGGGCCGGAGACACTGAAGCTTTCTTT.

This clonotype was seen repeatedly, ten times or more. The V call is TRBV11-2, the J call TRBJ1-3, with no clear D. There are 16 residues in the CDR3. V dropped 2 bases and J dropped 2 bases, with 13 bases sitting between them. From germline, CDR1 is SGHAT and CDR2 FQNNGV. For the CDR3, the DNA is TGTGCCAGCAGCTTATTCCCAGGTCCTGCTGGAAACACCATATATTTT. Protein: CASSLFPGPAGNTIYF.

This clonotype was recorded many times. J is TRBJ1-2 and V is TRBV11-3; D unclear. This CDR3 spans 11 amino acids. Germline V lookup: CDR1 SGHNT, CDR2 YENEEA. Trimming shortened V by 0 bases and J by 12 bases, and 8 bases separated the two germline ends. Here the CDR3 reads CASSLDRQNTF. The CDR3 DNA follows: TGTGCCAGCAGCTTAGATCGCCAGAACACCTTC.

This clonotype was detected a few times. The V and J genes are TRBV12-3 or TRBV12-4 and TRBJ1-6; D gene ambiguous. The CDR3 runs to 15 residues. Deletions cut 2 bases from V and 9 bases from J, with 14 bases between. The DNA of the CDR3 is TGTGCCAGCAGTTTAAATCTCCTACGGGGTTCACCCCTCCACTTT. Encoded protein: CASSLNLLRGSPLHF.

This clonotype was detected many times. CDR3 sequence: CASSLDWTSSYEQYF. CDR3 in DNA: TGTGCCAGCAGCTTAGACTGGACATCGTCCTACGAGCAGTACTTC. The chain carries TRBV11-3 and TRBJ2-7, with D possibly matching TRBD1 (5 bases). The CDR3 has 15 amino acids. Germline V gene lookup returns CDR1 SGHNT and CDR2 YENEEA. Deletions cut 0 bases from V and 1 base from J, with 10 bases between.

The chain combines TRBV2 with TRBJ2-7, with TRBD1 as a possible D gene (8 bases). V dropped 8 bases and J dropped 2 bases, with 16 bases sitting between them. Per the germline V gene, CDR1 is SNHLY and CDR2 is FYNNEI. The CDR3 is 14 amino acids. The CDR3 bases are TGTGCCAGCTGGGGGGGACAGGTGCCCTACGAGCAGTACTTC. Translated, it gives CASWGGQVPYEQYF.

This clonotype was observed a few times. The CDR3 loop is CASSPSGGVGETQYF. The CDR3, as DNA: TGTGCCAGCAGCCCGTCGGGGGGGGTGGGGGAGACCCAGTACTTC. The rearrangement uses TRBV7-3 and TRBJ2-5, with 8 bases aligning to TRBD2. V shed 5 bases and J 5 bases; nucleotides not matched to a gene: 10. The CDR3 is made up of 15 amino acids. Germline lookup yields CDR1 SGHTA and CDR2 FQGTGA.

This clonotype was counted many times. The chain recombines TRBV7-2 with TRBJ2-4; 10 positions match TRBD2. CDR1 is SGHTA, CDR2 FQGNSA, per germline. This CDR3 contains 17 residues. V gave up 1 base and J gave up 4 bases; unmatched junction bases: 7. The chain's CDR3 is CASSLVSGRAGKNIQYF. CDR3 sequence (DNA): TGTGCCAGCAGCTTAGTGAGCGGGAGGGCCGGGAAAAACATTCAGTACTTC.

This clonotype was found many times. This rearrangement joins TRBV28 to TRBJ1-2; 9 nucleotides align to TRBD1. The CDR3 length is 15 residues. Per germline, CDR1 MDHEN and CDR2 SYDVKM. The V segment lost 5 bases and the J segment 8 bases; nucleotides outside the gene matches: 12. CDR3 sequence reads: CASSQQTGGAAGYTF. The CDR3 DNA is TGTGCCAGCAGTCAGCAAACAGGGGGCGCGGCAGGCTACACCTTC.

This clonotype was seen more than once but under ten times. V gene TRBV2 combines with J gene TRBJ2-7, with 7 bases that match TRBD1. Unmatched junction bases numbered 9, after V lost 4 bases and J lost 9 bases. This CDR3 spans 13 amino acids. Germline lookup yields CDR1 SNHLY and CDR2 FYNNEI. CDR3 in DNA: TGTGCCAGCAGTGGAGGGCCAGGGGGAGTGCAGTACTTC. Translating it yields CASSGGPGGVQYF. Supplemented by reference TRBV2 and TRBJ2-7, the full variable domain reads EPEVTQTPSHQVTQMGQEVILRCVPISNHLYFYWYRQILGQKVEFLVSFYNNEISEKSEIFDDQFSVERPDGSNFTLKIRSTKLEDSAMYFCASSGGPGGVQYFGPGTRLTVT.

The chain links TRBV30 to TRBJ1-1, with D possibly TRBD1 on 5 matching bases. This CDR3 has 15 amino acids. The germline V gene has CDR1 GTSNPN and CDR2 SVGIG (reference sequence). Trimming took 2 bases from V and 6 from J, leaving 19 bases between them. The CDR3 sequence: CAWSLSRGGIPEAFF. The CDR3 DNA follows: TGTGCCTGGAGTCTGAGCCGGGGGGGTATCCCTGAAGCTTTCTTT.